This T cell receptor beta chain was identified in a study of memory CD4+ T cells and cytomegalovirus serostatus. Turning to the study itself: Healthy Belgian adult donors included several CMV-positive and some 23 CMV-negative people.

In the original workflow: Out-of-frame sequences were removed, leaving about 2,300,000 distinct TCRbeta sequences. Assay used: immunoSEQ multiplex PCR; TCRdb lists only in-frame clones, some missing. The V and J calls and clone size were taken over from that table, and D and trimming were inferred from the DNA. The data hold about 41,000 clones, with roughly 77% observed a single time. Per germline, CDR1 SNHLY and CDR2 FYNNEI. Trimming took off 8 bases at V and 0 bases at J, with 14 bases between the two ends. There are 14 residues in the CDR3. This clone was recorded once. The antigen remains unidentified. Study-wide points: Each of 67 CMV-associated TCRbeta sequences occurred in one to five individuals.

Single viable CD3+CD4+CD8-CD45RO+ cells were sorted as the memory CD4+ T cells. Donors' CMV status reflects serum IgG against pp150, pp28, p38, p52. The receptor's source is an adult in good health and CMV-seronegative. V usage is TRBV2 and J usage is TRBJ2-7; D possibly corresponds to TRBD1 (6 bases). Material for sequencing was memory CD4+ T cells from blood. CDR3 amino acids: CASGRTESSYEQYF. CDR3 in DNA: TGTGCCAGCGGAAGGACAGAGAGCTCCTACGAGCAGTACTTC.